Given below is one T cell receptor beta chain in context. Its target is unknown. This sample is drawn from a study of blood T cells in healthy people across ages. The study, taken as a whole, reports: Long-lived donors carried more naive CD4+ cells and greater diversity than aged donors.

Sample-barcoded 5' priming and a J-beta primer mix drove a second PCR of about 7 to 11 cycles. Each CDR3 protein is one row after TCRdb ran MiXCR on the 5' RACE reads. The sample shows roughly 2 million distinct CDR3 sequences, approximately 50% of them seen only once. Germline V gene data show CDR1 as MNHNY and CDR2 as SVGAGI (reference sequence). With 7 bases clipped from V and 7 bases from J, the junction kept 10 bases outside the gene matches. The CDR3 sequence is 14 residues long. The sequencing input was blood. The V call is TRBV6-6, the J call TRBJ2-1; the match to TRBD2 covers 7 bases. The TCR originated in a woman in her 40s in good health. The CDR3 loop reads CASTTAGVVNEQFF. The CDR3 nucleotides read TGTGCCAGCACCACCGCGGGGGTCGTGAATGAGCAGTTCTTC.